A selection of T cell receptor beta chains follows, all from one sample in a study of regulatory T cells in long-lasting Graves disease. TCRdb fed the multiplex PCR reads into MiXCR, producing one record per CDR3 protein. The table has hundreds of thousands of distinct CDR3 sequences, less than 25% seen once. The input for sequencing was peripheral blood mononuclear cells (PBMCs), taken when the disease was refractory, from a patient treated with antithyroid drugs. Source of these receptors: a female donor with Graves disease. CDR3s include the opening cysteine and the closing phenylalanine or tryptophan. A D gene is named only where the DNA matches it firmly. Clone size appears in some rows only: once, few, many, or a class for an expanded clone.

j_gene,v_gene,d_gene,len,abundance,CDR3aa,CDR3nt
TRBJ1-2,TRBV20-1,-,11,many,CSASRQYGYTF,TGCAGTGCTAGTCGGCAGTATGGCTACACCTTC
TRBJ2-7,TRBV9,-,16,-,CASSVATGSGHYEQYF,TGTGCCAGCAGCGTAGCTACCGGGTCTGGCCATTACGAGCAGTACTTC
TRBJ1-4,TRBV19,-,16,-,CASTLGFTVTNEKLFF,TGTGCCAGTACCCTGGGGTTTACGGTAACTAATGAAAAACTGTTTTTT
TRBJ2-7,TRBV28,TRBD1,14,few,CASSNRGFSYEQYF,TGTGCCAGCAGTAACAGGGGATTCTCCTACGAGCAGTACTTC
TRBJ2-7,TRBV7-2,-,13,many,CALMTRRDYEQYF,TGTGCCCTGATGACTAGAAGAGACTACGAGCAGTACTTC
TRBJ2-7,TRBV20-1,TRBD1,16,once,CSARDNLGQLPYEQYF,TGCAGTGCTAGAGATAATTTGGGACAGTTACCCTACGAGCAGTACTTC
TRBJ1-5,TRBV20-1,-,15,many,CSARDDRLSYQPQHF,TGCAGTGCTAGAGATGACAGGTTATCTTATCAGCCCCAGCATTTT
TRBJ2-2,TRBV7-3,TRBD2,16,-,CASSHLAGALPGELFF,TGTGCCAGCAGCCATTTAGCGGGAGCCCTTCCCGGGGAGCTGTTTTTT
TRBJ2-7,TRBV7-9,-,14,few,CASRRTQDAYEQYF,TGTGCCAGCAGACGGACTCAAGATGCATACGAGCAGTACTTC
TRBJ1-5,TRBV2,-,17,many,CASSPQGGAVSNQPRHF,TGTGCCAGCAGTCCCCAAGGAGGGGCGGTGAGCAATCAGCCCCGGCATTTT
TRBJ2-3,TRBV7-2,TRBD2,16,-,CASSLVAGGPIDTQYF,TGTGCCAGCAGCTTAGTGGCGGGAGGGCCAATAGATACGCAGTATTTT
TRBJ1-4,TRBV19,-,14,-,CASTDRGTHEKLFF,TGTGCCAGTACCGATCGGGGCACCCATGAAAAACTGTTTTTT